This T cell receptor beta chain was identified in a study of T cell responses to AZD1222 COVID-19 vaccine. Regarding the study as a whole: Nearly half of spike-specific TCRs reportedly target unmutated variant regions. The donors showed a predominance of white British ancestry and of females, with possible underestimation of clonal diversity. Baseline seropositives among AZD1222 recipients totaled only five or six.

Comments on this clone: The antigen remains undetermined.

TCRdb's copy holds only in-frame clones and misses some; the assay was immunoSEQ multiplex PCR. The profile shows about 150,000 clones, around 90% of them singletons. Germline CDR1 reads PRHDT; CDR2 reads FYEKMQ (reference sequence). CDR3 length: 15 amino acids. The V and J ends lost 4 bases and 8 bases, in that order; junction bases with no gene match: 13. The sample was peripheral blood, taken on day 0 of AZD1222 vaccination. The TCR originated in an adult in good health. V and J are TRBV13 and TRBJ1-2; 7 bases map to TRBD1. The CDR3 sequence: CASSWAGRGPEGYTF. The CDR3 nucleotides are TGTGCCAGCAGCTGGGCAGGGAGGGGGCCTGAAGGCTACACCTTC.